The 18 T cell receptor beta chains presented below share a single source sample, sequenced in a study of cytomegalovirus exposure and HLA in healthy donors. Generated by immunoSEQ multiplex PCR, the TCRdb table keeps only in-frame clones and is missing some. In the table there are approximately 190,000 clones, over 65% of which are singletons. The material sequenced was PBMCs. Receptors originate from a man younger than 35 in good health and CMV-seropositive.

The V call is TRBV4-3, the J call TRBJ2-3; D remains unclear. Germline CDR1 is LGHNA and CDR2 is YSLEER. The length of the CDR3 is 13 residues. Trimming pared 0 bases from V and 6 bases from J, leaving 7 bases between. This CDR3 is CASSQETWDTQYF. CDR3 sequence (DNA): TGCGCCAGCAGCCAAGAAACTTGGGATACGCAGTATTTT.

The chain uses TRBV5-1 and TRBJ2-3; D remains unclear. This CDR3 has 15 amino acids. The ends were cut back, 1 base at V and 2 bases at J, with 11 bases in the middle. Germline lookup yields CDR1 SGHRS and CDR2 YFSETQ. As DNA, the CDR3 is TGCGCCAGCAGCTTGTCCGGTACTGTCACAGATACGCAGTATTTT. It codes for CASSLSGTVTDTQYF. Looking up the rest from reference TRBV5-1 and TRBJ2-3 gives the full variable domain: KAGVTQTPRYLIKTRGQQVTLSCSPISGHRSVSWYQQTPGQGLQFLFEYFSETQRNKGNFPGRFSGRQFSNSRSEMNVSTLELGDSALYLCASSLSGTVTDTQYFGPGTRLTVL.

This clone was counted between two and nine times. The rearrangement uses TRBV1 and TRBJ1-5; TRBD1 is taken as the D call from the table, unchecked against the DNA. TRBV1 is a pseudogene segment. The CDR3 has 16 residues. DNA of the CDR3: TGCACCAGCAGCCAACTCGACAGGGGTCCCAATCAGCCCCAGCATTTT. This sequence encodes CTSSQLDRGPNQPQHF.

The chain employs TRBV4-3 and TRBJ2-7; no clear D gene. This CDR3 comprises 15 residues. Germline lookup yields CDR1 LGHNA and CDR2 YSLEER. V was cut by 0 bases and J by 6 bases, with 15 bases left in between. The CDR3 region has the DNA TGCGCCAGCAGCCAAGATCGGTTTAGTCTAGGCGAGCAGTACTTC. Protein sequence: CASSQDRFSLGEQYF.

The CDR3 region is CAWGGSQVLFF. The CDR3 DNA is TGTGCCTGGGGGGGGTCTCAGGTGTTGTTTTTT. This chain connects TRBV30 to TRBJ1-4; D might be TRBD1 (5 bases). Germline loops: CDR1 GTSNPN, CDR2 SVGIG (reference sequence). This CDR3 has 11 residues. V lost 5 bases, J lost 15 bases, and 16 bases lay in between.

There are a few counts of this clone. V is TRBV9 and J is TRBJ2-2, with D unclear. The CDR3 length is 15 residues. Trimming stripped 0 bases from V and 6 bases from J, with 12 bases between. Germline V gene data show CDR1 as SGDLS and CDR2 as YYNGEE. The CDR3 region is CASSVETPKAGELFF. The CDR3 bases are TGTGCCAGCAGCGTAGAGACTCCCAAAGCCGGGGAGCTGTTTTTT.

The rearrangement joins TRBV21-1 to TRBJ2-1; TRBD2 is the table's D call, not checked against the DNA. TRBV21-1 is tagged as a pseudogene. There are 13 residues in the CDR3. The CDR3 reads CASSLIGPDEQFF. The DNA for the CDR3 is TGTGCCAGCTCACTAATAGGTCCCGATGAGCAGTTCTTC.

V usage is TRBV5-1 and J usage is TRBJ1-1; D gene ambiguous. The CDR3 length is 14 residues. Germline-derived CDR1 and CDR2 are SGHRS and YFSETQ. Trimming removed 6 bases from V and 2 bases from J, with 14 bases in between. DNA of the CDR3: TGCGCCAGCACTGAGGGCGATCTTAACACTGAAGCTTTCTTT. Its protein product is CASTEGDLNTEAFF.

The CDR3 region is CASSLSTRTEAFF. CDR3 nucleotides: TGTGCCAGCAGTTTATCAACCAGGACTGAAGCTTTCTTT. The V and J genes are TRBV27 and TRBJ1-1; D is ambiguous. Germline V lookup: CDR1 MNHEY, CDR2 SMNVEV (reference sequence). Trimming stripped 0 bases from V and 5 bases from J, with 7 bases between. The CDR3 covers 13 residues.

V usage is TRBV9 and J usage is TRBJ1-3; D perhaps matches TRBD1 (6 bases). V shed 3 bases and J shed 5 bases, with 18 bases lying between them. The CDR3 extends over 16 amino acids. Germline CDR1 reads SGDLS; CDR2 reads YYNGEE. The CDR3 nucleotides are TGTGCCAGCAGCGCCAACCTCCGGGACACCCGAAACACCATATATTTT. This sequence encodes CASSANLRDTRNTIYF. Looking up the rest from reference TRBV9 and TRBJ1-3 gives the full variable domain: DSGVTQTPKHLITATGQRVTLRCSPRSGDLSVYWYQQSLDQGLQFLIQYYNGEERAKGNILERFSAQQFPDLHSELNLSSLELGDSALYFCASSANLRDTRNTIYFGEGSWLTVV.

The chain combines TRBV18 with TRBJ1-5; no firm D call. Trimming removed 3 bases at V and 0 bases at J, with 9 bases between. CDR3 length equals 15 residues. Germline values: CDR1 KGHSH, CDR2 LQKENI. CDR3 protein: CASSPRGDSNQPQHF. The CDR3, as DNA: TGTGCCAGCTCACCCCGCGGGGATAGCAATCAGCCCCAGCATTTT.

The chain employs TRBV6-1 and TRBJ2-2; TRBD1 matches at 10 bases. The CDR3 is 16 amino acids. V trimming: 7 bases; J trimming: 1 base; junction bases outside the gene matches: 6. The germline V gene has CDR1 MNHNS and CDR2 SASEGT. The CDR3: CASTDGQGVNTGELFF. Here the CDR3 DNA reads TGTGCCAGCACTGACGGACAGGGGGTGAACACCGGGGAGCTGTTTTTT.

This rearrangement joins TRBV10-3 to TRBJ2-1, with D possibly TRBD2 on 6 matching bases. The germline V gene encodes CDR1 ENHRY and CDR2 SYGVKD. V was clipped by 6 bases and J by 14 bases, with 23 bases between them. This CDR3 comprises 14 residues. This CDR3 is CAIREGSLATGEFF. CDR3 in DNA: TGTGCCATCAGAGAGGGATCCCTAGCGACTGGGGAGTTCTTC.

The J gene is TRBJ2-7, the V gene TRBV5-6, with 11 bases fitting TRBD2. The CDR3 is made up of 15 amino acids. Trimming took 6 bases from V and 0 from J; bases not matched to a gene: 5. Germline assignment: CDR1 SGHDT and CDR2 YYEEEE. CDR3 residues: CASILSGRDSYEQYF. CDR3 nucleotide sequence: TGTGCCAGCATCCTTAGCGGGAGGGACTCCTACGAGCAGTACTTC.

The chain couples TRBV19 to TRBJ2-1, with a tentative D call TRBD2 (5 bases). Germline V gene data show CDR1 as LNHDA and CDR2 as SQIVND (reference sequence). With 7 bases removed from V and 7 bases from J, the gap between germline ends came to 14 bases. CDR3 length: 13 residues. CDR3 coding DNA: TGTGCCAGTACCCTAGGCGGGTCAAATGAGCAGTTCTTC. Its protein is CASTLGGSNEQFF. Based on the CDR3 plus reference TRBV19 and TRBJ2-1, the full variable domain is DGGITQSPKYLFRKEGQNVTLSCEQNLNHDAMYWYRQDPGQGLRLIYYSQIVNDFQKGDIAEGYSVSREKKESFPLTVTSAQKNPTAFYLCASTLGGSNEQFFGPGTRLTVL.

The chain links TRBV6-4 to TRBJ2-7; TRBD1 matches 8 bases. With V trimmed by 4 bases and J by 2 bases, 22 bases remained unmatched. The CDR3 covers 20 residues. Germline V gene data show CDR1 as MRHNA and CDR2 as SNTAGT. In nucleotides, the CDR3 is TGTGCCAGCAGTGGATTTCGTTTTGAGCAGGGGGCGGTCAGCACCTACGAGCAGTACTTC. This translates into CASSGFRFEQGAVSTYEQYF.

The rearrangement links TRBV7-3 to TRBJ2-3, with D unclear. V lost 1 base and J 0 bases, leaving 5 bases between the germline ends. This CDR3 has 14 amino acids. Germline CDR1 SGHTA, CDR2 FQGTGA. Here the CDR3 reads CASSLSGSTDTQYF. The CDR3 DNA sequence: TGTGCCAGCAGCTTAAGCGGCAGCACAGATACGCAGTATTTT.

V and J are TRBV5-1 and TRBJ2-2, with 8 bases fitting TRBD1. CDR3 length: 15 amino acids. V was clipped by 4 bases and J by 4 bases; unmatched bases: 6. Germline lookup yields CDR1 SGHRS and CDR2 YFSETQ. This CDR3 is CASSPGQARTGELFF. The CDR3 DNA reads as TGCGCCAGCAGCCCGGGACAGGCTCGCACCGGGGAGCTGTTTTTT.